This TCR beta chain comes out of a study of regulatory and conventional T cells in RAG deficiency. Study results and limitations: Patient subsets had shorter CDR3s; Omenn Treg-Tconv overlap exceeded 85%.

Blood CD4+ CD25-high CD127-low regulatory T cells supplied the genomic DNA template. Produced via immunoSEQ multiplex PCR; TCRdb's table is partial and in-frame only. Among 20,000 or so clones listed, roughly 87% were seen once. About this clone: Its matching antigen is unknown.

The germline V gene encodes CDR1 SGHTA and CDR2 FQGTGA. This CDR3 is built from 13 residues. The V and J ends lost 5 bases and 5 bases respectively, with 10 bases between them. Another study also made use of these data, one on regulatory T cells. That source notes: Amplification used 52 TRBV primers and 13 TRBJ primers. Patient repertoires had restricted TRB V-J pairs and skewed V and J usage, most in Tregs.

The TCR was taken from a human donor in good health. The specimen sequenced was Tregs sorted from blood. The chain links TRBV7-3 to TRBJ2-1; D uncertain. CDR3 loop: CASSPYVNNEQFF. The CDR3 region has the DNA TGTGCCAGCAGCCCGTATGTGAACAATGAGCAGTTCTTC.